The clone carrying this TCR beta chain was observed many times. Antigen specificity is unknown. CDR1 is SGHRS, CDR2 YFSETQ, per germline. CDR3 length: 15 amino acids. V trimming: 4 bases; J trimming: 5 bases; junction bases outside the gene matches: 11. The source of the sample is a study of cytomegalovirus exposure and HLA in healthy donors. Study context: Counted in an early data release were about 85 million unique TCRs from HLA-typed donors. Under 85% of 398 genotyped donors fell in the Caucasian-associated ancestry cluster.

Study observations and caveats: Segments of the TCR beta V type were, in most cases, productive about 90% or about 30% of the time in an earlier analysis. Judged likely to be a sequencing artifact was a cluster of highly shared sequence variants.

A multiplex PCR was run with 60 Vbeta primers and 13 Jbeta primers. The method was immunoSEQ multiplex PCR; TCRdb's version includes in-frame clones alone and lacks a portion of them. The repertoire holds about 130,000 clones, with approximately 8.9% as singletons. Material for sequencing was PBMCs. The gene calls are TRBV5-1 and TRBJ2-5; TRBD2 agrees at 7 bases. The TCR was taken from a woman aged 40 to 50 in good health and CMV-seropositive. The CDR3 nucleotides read TGCGCCAGCAGCCGGAGTTGGGAGGGCCGCGAGACCCAGTACTTC. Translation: CASSRSWEGRETQYF.